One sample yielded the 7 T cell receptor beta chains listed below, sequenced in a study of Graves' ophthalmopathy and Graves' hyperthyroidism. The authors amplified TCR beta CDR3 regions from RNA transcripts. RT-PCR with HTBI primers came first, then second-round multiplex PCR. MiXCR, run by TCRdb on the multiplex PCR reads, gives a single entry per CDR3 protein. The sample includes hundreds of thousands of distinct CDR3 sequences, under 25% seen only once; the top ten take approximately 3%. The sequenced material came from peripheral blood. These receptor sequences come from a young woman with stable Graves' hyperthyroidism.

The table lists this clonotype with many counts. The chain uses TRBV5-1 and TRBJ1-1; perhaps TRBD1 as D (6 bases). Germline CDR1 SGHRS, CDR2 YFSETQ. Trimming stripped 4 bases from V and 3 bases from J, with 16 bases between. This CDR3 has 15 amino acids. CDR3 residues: CASSLTGAEDTEAFF. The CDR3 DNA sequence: TGCGCCAGCAGCCTGACGGGGGCGGAGGACACTGAAGCTTTCTTT.

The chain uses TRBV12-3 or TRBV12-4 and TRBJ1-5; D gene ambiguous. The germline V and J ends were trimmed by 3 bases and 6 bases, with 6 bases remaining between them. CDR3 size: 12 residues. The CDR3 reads CASSLVPQPQHF. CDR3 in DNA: TGTGCCAGCAGTTTGGTTCCTCAGCCCCAGCATTTT.

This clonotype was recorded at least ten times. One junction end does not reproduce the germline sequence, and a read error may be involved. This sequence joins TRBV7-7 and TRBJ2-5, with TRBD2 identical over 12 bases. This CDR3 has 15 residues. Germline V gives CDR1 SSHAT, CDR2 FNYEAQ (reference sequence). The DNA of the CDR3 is TGTGCTAGCAGCTCATCTAGCGGGAGGGGAGAGACCCAGTACTTC. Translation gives CASSSSSGRGETQYF.

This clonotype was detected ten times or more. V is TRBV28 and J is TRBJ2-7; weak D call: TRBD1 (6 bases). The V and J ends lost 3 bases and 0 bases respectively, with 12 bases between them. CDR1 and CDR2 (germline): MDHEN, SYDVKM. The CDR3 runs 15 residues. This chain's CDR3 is CASSFSGTLSYEQYF. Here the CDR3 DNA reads TGTGCCAGCAGTTTTTCCGGGACACTCTCCTACGAGCAGTACTTC.

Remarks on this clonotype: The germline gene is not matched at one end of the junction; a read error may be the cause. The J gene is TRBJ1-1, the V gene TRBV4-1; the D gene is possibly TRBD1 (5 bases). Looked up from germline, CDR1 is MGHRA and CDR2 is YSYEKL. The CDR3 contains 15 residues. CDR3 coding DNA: TGCGCCGGCAGCCAAGCAGCCACAGGGAACACTGAAGCTTTCTTT. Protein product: CAGSQAATGNTEAFF.

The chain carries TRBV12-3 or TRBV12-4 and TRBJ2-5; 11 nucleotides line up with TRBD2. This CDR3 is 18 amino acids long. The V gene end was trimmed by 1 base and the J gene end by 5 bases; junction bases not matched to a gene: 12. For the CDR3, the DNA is TGTGCCAGCAGTTTAGGCAGGGGCTCCCGGACTAGCGGGGAGACCCAGTACTTC. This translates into CASSLGRGSRTSGETQYF.

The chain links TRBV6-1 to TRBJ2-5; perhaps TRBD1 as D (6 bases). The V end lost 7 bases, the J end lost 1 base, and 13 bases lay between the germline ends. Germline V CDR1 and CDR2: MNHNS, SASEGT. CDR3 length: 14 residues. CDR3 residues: CASIQRGIQETQYF. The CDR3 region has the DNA TGTGCCAGCATTCAAAGGGGGATCCAAGAGACCCAGTACTTC.